This T cell receptor beta chain comes out of a study of identical twins. Germline values: CDR1 SEHNR, CDR2 FQNEAQ (reference sequence). The CDR3 is made up of 15 amino acids. The ends lost 1 base at V and 5 bases at J; junction bases unmatched: 5. TCRdb reprocessed the 5' RACE reads with MiXCR, giving one entry per CDR3 protein. The data contain under 900,000 distinct CDR3 sequences, roughly 12% of them singletons. The study's findings and limits: In beta out-of-frame sequences, the excess sharing between twins was weaker.

This clonotype has a handful of counts. Antigen: not known. These data also featured in a second study, about yellow fever vaccine responses in identical twins. That source adds: Twins' vaccine T cell responses reportedly seemed partly convergent and partly personalized.

Sequenced material: PBMCs. The clonotype was recovered from a woman between 18 and 30 years old in good health. The chain uses TRBV7-9 and TRBJ1-1, with 9 bases aligning to TRBD1. CDR3 DNA: TGTGCCAGCAGCTTAGGGGACAGGGTTTGGACTGAAGCTTTCTTT. Translating gives CASSLGDRVWTEAFF. Full variable domain (rest looked up from reference TRBV7-9 and TRBJ1-1): DTGVSQNPRHKITKRGQNVTFRCDPISEHNRLYWYRQTLGQGPEFLTYFQNEAQLEKSRLLSDRFSAERPKGSFSTLEIQRTEQGDSAMYLCASSLGDRVWTEAFFGQGTRLTVV.